The text below deals with one TCR beta chain. Its antigen is still unknown. No base quality information exists; no much larger clone differs at one position. This sample was taken from a study of blood T cell repertoires in COVID-19 (TCRdb year 2020). For context, the study as a whole: Samples covering the acute and convalescent phases of COVID-19 were provided by collaborators in the United States, Italy and Spain. The prospective study material was composed of cDNA or gDNA derived from T cells, B-cell-depleted T cells, or PBMCs. Deeply sampled blood TCRbeta repertoires from subjects exposed to, actively infected with, or recovered from COVID-19 were included in the dataset. The repertoires were released in a freely available public database meant as a resource for research on the immune response to SARS-CoV-2. The samples were drawn from two sources: the first 160 participants of the ongoing ImmuneRACE study, and 950 to 1,500 subjects contributed by 6 global collaborators. Nearly every sample came with metadata listing a de-identified subject ID, COVID-19 status, age in years and sex. Where available, HLA class I and class II types were obtained from metadata supplied by the sample provider rather than from assay-based typing. Findings and caveats that apply to the study as a whole: The amount of clinical and demographic metadata varied by source and participant and was provided uncurated.

In the prospective study, participants were about 18 to 100 years old, resided in 20 to 30 geographic areas of the United States, and were enrolled through a virtual design. In the prospective study, participants were assigned to cohorts based on the clinical history participants reported in a screening survey and a study questionnaire. For ImmuneRACE Cohort 3, a participant was defined as recovered based on two consecutive negative NP/OP PCR tests, clearance by a healthcare professional, or resolution of symptoms. Mobile phlebotomists in the prospective study collected whole blood, serum and a nasopharyngeal or oropharyngeal swab from every participant. Participants in the prospective study had the option to provide additional blood draws and questionnaires over a roughly two-month period. Blood samples from the prospective study were shipped frozen or at room temperature prior to DNA extraction.

The germline V gene provides CDR1 MRHNA and CDR2 SNTAGT. The CDR3 has 13 amino acids, counting the end cysteine and phenylalanine. The read is trimmed to its CDR3 DNA, 39 bases read in frame from base 1. V is clipped by 5 bases and J by 1 base, and the sequence between their germline boundaries is 8 bases long. The immunoSEQ Assay, a bias-controlled multiplex PCR, was used to amplify TCRbeta CDR3 regions from genomic DNA. Per the authors' processing: Within the assay, amplification of reference gene primers was used to estimate how many nucleated cells each sample contained. To quantify the absolute abundance of each unique TCRbeta CDR3 rearrangement, sequence reads were collapsed and filtered. For each sample, productive Simpson clonality was calculated as the square root of Simpson's diversity index across productive rearrangements. This immuneACCESS table, as held by TCRdb, lists in-frame sequences with V and J called but not all clones. Of the missing ones, under half trace to an unresolved V gene in checked studies; the others have no known cause. D and trimming come from the DNA, and the V and J calls and clone size come from that table. The sample records about 320,000 clones, around nine tenths of which are singletons. The leading ten clones occupy under 6% of the sample.

The chain couples TRBV6-4 to TRBJ1-1; 5 matching bases give a weak D call of TRBD1. Sequencing input: PBMCs or T cells enriched from blood (not recorded which). This receptor was taken from a woman younger than 45 who had recovered from COVID-19. The CDR3 has the sequence CASSIQGNTEAFF. The DNA sequence reads TGTGCCAGCAGTATCCAGGGGAACACTGAAGCTTTCTTT.